This T cell receptor beta chain was identified during a study of blood T cell repertoires in COVID-19. At the level of the study: Researchers got acute and convalescent COVID-19 samples from the United States, Italy and Spain. PBMCs, B-cell-depleted T cells, or T cells were the source of the cDNA or gDNA that made up the material.

Per the authors' pipeline: Reference gene primer amplification gave estimated nucleated cell counts. Assay used: immunoSEQ multiplex PCR; TCRdb lists only in-frame clones, some missing. The DNA gave D and trimming, while V, J and clone size come from that table. The sample lists about 75,000 clones, 88% seen once, with 9.1% in the top ten. From germline, CDR1 is DFQATT and CDR2 SNEGSKA (reference sequence). This CDR3 contains 14 residues. V was trimmed by 3 bases and J by 0 bases, leaving 11 bases between them. The gene calls are TRBV20-1 and TRBJ1-1; D is unclear. This TCR was recovered from a human donor in a cohort sampled during active COVID-19. The material sequenced was peripheral blood. CDR3 amino acids: CSASYPGMNTEAFF. CDR3 nucleotides: TGCAGTGCTAGTTATCCGGGGATGAACACTGAAGCTTTCTTT.